This TCR beta chain was sequenced in a study of blood T cell repertoires in COVID-19. On the study more broadly: Specimens from acute and convalescent COVID-19 originated in the United States, Italy and Spain.

Assignment of participants to cohorts was predicated upon participant-reported clinical history. The study counted Cohort 3 donors as recovered given two negative PCRs, clearance, or symptom resolution. Authors' analysis steps: It was from reference gene primer amplification that nucleated cell counts were estimated. Generated by immunoSEQ multiplex PCR, the TCRdb table keeps only in-frame clones and is missing some. V, J and clone size were drawn from that table, and D and trimming were deduced from the DNA. The data contain more than 250,000 clones, 86% of them singletons. Germline CDR1 and CDR2: SGDLS and YYNGEE. The CDR3 spans 13 residues. V shed 4 bases and J 4 bases; nucleotides not matched to a gene: 4.

This TCR came from a young woman who had recovered from COVID-19. The sequenced sample consisted of PBMCs or T cells enriched from blood (not recorded which). This chain uses TRBV9 with TRBJ2-7, with TRBD1 matching 8 bases. Written as DNA, the CDR3 is TGTGCCAGCAGCTCGACAGGGGCGTACGAGCAGTACTTC. Residues: CASSSTGAYEQYF.